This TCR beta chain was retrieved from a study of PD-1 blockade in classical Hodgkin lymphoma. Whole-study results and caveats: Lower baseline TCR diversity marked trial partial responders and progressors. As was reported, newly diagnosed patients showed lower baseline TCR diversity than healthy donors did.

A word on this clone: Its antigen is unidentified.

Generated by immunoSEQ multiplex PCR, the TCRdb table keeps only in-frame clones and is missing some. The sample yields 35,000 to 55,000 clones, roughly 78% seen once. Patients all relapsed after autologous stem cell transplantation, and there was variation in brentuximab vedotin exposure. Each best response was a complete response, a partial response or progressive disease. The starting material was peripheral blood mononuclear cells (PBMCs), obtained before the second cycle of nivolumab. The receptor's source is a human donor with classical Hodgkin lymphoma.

CDR3 in amino acids: CASSSLGGGRRVNQPQHF. The CDR3, as DNA: TGTGCCAGCAGTTCACTAGGGGGGGGCAGGAGGGTCAATCAGCCCCAGCATTTT. V usage is TRBV27 and J usage is TRBJ1-5; weak D call: TRBD1 (6 bases). V lost 4 bases and J lost 3, with 22 bases in between. The CDR3 runs to 18 residues. Germline CDR1 MNHEY, CDR2 SMNVEV (reference sequence).